This T cell receptor (beta chain) was sequenced for a study of blood T cell repertoires in COVID-19. For the study at large: From T cells, B-cell-depleted T cells, or PBMCs came the material, which was cDNA or gDNA.

This CDR3 has 16 amino acids. V gave up 1 base and J gave up 2 bases, with 14 bases separating them. Germline values: CDR1 SQVTM, CDR2 ANQGSEA. Only in-frame clones appear in the TCRdb table, and some are missing; sequencing was by immunoSEQ multiplex PCR. The sample records roughly 100,000 clones, approximately 80% being singletons. The sequence was obtained from a man at least 80 years old with acute or convalescent COVID-19. The V gene is TRBV29-1, the J gene TRBJ2-2; tentative D call: TRBD1 (5 bases). Sequenced input: peripheral blood. The CDR3 region is CSVEGVGALNTGELFF. In DNA form, the CDR3 reads TGCAGCGTTGAAGGGGTAGGGGCGTTAAACACCGGGGAGCTGTTTTTT.